The rows below give T cell receptor beta chains drawn from one sample of a study of identical twins. TCRdb re-called the 5' RACE reads with MiXCR, one entry per CDR3 protein. The sample lists over 200,000 distinct CDR3 sequences, 6% to 7% seen once, with about 14% in the top ten. Separately, the same data were catalogued under a study of T cells expressing NK-cell markers.

Sequencing input: CD8+ T cells sorted from blood. The receptors stem from a woman aged 18 to 35 in good health. The CDR3 runs from the conserved cysteine through the conserved F or W. Fields, in order: D gene, J gene, V gene, clone size, CDR3 protein, CDR3 DNA. The D gene is left open where the match is weak. Clone size is shown for a subset of rows, as once, few, many or a class of expanded clone.

>NA|TRBJ2-2|TRBV10-1|NA
CASSEFGSGELFF
TGCGCCAGCAGTGAGTTCGGGTCCGGGGAGCTGTTTTTT
>TRBD1|TRBJ2-7|TRBV29-1|many
CSAETGGGEQYF
TGCAGCGCTGAGACAGGGGGGGGTGAGCAGTACTTC
>NA|TRBJ2-1|TRBV7-2|many
CASTFSWEQFF
TGTGCCAGCACCTTCTCTTGGGAGCAGTTCTTC
>NA|TRBJ1-1|TRBV6-2/TRBV6-3|NA
CASSYLGLGAFF
TGTGCCAGCAGTTACCTGGGACTAGGAGCTTTCTTT
>NA|TRBJ1-1|TRBV11-2|many
CASSLVVGGNTEAFF
TGTGCCAGCAGCTTAGTAGTGGGAGGGAACACTGAAGCTTTCTTT
>TRBD1|TRBJ2-7|TRBV10-1|few
CASSDGTGGEQYF
TGCGCCAGCAGTGACGGGACAGGGGGAGAGCAGTACTTC
>NA|TRBJ1-4|TRBV7-9|NA
CASSSPPNEKLFF
TGTGCCAGCAGCTCCCCACCTAATGAAAAACTGTTTTTT
>TRBD2|TRBJ2-3|TRBV7-6|few
CASSPPSGLAGGGITDTQYF
TGTGCCAGCAGCCCGCCCTCGGGACTAGCGGGAGGGGGAATCACAGATACGCAGTATTTT
>NA|TRBJ1-1|TRBV12-3/TRBV12-4|many
CASSLGGRPEAFF
TGTGCCAGCAGTTTAGGAGGGCGCCCTGAAGCTTTCTTT
>TRBD1|TRBJ1-1|TRBV6-2/TRBV6-3|few
CASSSPFEGAKNTEAFF
TGTGCCAGCAGTTCGCCGTTTGAGGGGGCCAAGAACACTGAAGCTTTCTTT
>NA|TRBJ2-7|TRBV6-1|NA
CASKQLGALEQYF
TGTGCCAGCAAGCAACTGGGGGCACTCGAGCAGTACTTC
>NA|TRBJ2-7|TRBV2|few
CASSEGRGVEQYF
TGTGCCAGCAGTGAGGGCAGGGGGGTCGAGCAGTACTTC
>TRBD1|TRBJ1-1|TRBV5-5|few
CASSLPLTGVTEAFF
TGTGCCAGCAGCTTGCCCTTGACAGGGGTTACTGAAGCTTTCTTT
>NA|TRBJ1-1|TRBV4-3|NA
CAIGPGGMNTEAFF
TGTGCCATCGGCCCCGGGGGGATGAACACTGAAGCTTTCTTT
>TRBD1|TRBJ2-7|TRBV27|NA
CASSFSGTGQAYEQYF
TGTGCCAGCAGTTTTTCCGGGACAGGACAAGCCTACGAGCAGTACTTC
>NA|TRBJ2-7|TRBV4-1|NA
CASSQIGGQAYEQYF
TGCGCCAGCAGCCAAATTGGGGGCCAGGCCTACGAGCAGTACTTC
>TRBD1|TRBJ2-1|TRBV6-1|NA
CASSEGQGEGEQFF
TGTGCCAGCAGCGAGGGACAGGGAGAGGGTGAGCAGTTCTTC
>NA|TRBJ2-7|TRBV10-3|NA
CAIMAAASGRGRYEQYF
TGTGCCATCATGGCAGCGGCGTCCGGGAGAGGTCGCTACGAGCAGTACTTC
>NA|TRBJ2-1|TRBV11-3|few
CASSPRLVHNEQFF
TGTGCCAGCAGCCCCAGACTGGTACACAATGAGCAGTTCTTC
>TRBD1|TRBJ2-7|TRBV5-1|few
CASSSPGQGIYEQYF
TGCGCCAGCAGCTCGCCGGGACAGGGGATATACGAGCAGTACTTC
>TRBD1|TRBJ2-7|TRBV20-1|many
CSASPEGGPRPEQYF
TGCAGTGCTAGCCCTGAAGGGGGCCCACGGCCCGAGCAGTACTTC
>NA|TRBJ1-3|TRBV5-5|few
CASSLGQNSGNTIYF
TGTGCCAGCAGCTTGGGACAGAACTCTGGAAACACCATATATTTT
>TRBD1|TRBJ1-1|TRBV20-1|many
CSASVPGQGPEAFF
TGCAGTGCCTCAGTCCCGGGACAGGGTCCTGAAGCTTTCTTT
>NA|TRBJ2-2|TRBV7-9|many
CASTIAGELFF
TGTGCCAGCACCATCGCAGGGGAGCTGTTTTTT
>NA|TRBJ1-1|TRBV7-9|many
CASSLPMNTEAFF
TGTGCCAGCAGCTTACCGATGAACACTGAAGCTTTCTTT
>NA|TRBJ1-1|TRBV11-2|few
CASSDGGDTEAFF
TGTGCCAGCAGCGACGGGGGAGACACTGAAGCTTTCTTT
>NA|TRBJ2-1|TRBV20-1|NA
CSARFSTSEQFF
TGCAGTGCCCGTTTTAGTACGAGTGAGCAGTTCTTC
>TRBD2|TRBJ2-1|TRBV7-2|few
CASSQNSGASSYNEQFF
TGTGCCAGCAGCCAGAATAGCGGGGCGTCCTCCTACAATGAGCAGTTCTTC
>NA|TRBJ2-3|TRBV15|many
CATSRDRSTRGTDTQYF
TGTGCCACCAGCAGAGATAGGTCCACCCGGGGCACAGATACGCAGTATTTT
>TRBD2|TRBJ2-1|TRBV6-1|few
CASFGTSGDRSYNEQFF
TGTGCCAGCTTCGGGACTAGCGGAGATCGCTCCTACAATGAGCAGTTCTTC
>NA|TRBJ2-3|TRBV2|NA
CASSELLVADTQYF
TGTGCCAGCAGTGAGCTGTTGGTGGCAGATACGCAGTATTTT
>NA|TRBJ2-3|TRBV5-1|many
CASSLRVLDTQYF
TGCGCCAGCAGCTTGAGAGTTCTGGATACGCAGTATTTT
>NA|TRBJ1-1|TRBV27|many
CASSLKQVYTEAFF
TGTGCCAGCAGTTTAAAACAGGTTTACACTGAAGCTTTCTTT
>TRBD1|TRBJ2-1|TRBV4-2|NA
CASSPGDRGDEQFF
TGTGCCAGCAGCCCCGGGGACAGGGGAGATGAGCAGTTCTTC
>TRBD2|TRBJ2-7|TRBV7-9|few
CASSTGTSGTYEQYF
TGTGCCAGCAGCACCGGGACTAGCGGAACCTACGAGCAGTACTTC
>NA|TRBJ2-3|TRBV12-3/TRBV12-4|many
CASTGSGSSTDTQYF
TGTGCCAGCACCGGAAGCGGAAGTAGCACAGATACGCAGTATTTT
>TRBD1|TRBJ2-5|TRBV2|few
CATQGIQETQYF
TGTGCCACACAGGGGATTCAAGAGACCCAGTACTTC
>TRBD1|TRBJ2-2|TRBV11-2|few
CASSHTGGASGTGELFF
TGTGCCAGCAGCCACACAGGGGGCGCCAGTGGCACCGGGGAGCTGTTTTTT
>NA|TRBJ1-2|TRBV4-3|few
CASSQEIRPSNYGYTF
TGCGCCAGCAGCCAAGAAATCAGACCCTCGAACTATGGCTACACCTTC
>NA|TRBJ1-1|TRBV27|NA
CASSLRRDGNTEAFF
TGTGCCAGCAGTCTCCGGCGAGACGGCAACACTGAAGCTTTCTTT
>NA|TRBJ2-7|TRBV10-2|few
CASSDPGLSSYEQYF
TGCGCCAGCAGTGACCCCGGACTCAGCTCCTACGAGCAGTACTTC
>NA|TRBJ2-1|TRBV5-4|few
CASSRGSNEQFF
TGTGCCAGCAGCAGAGGCAGCAATGAGCAGTTCTTC
>NA|TRBJ2-2|TRBV20-1|NA
CSARDKGGSTGELFF
TGCAGTGCTAGAGATAAAGGAGGGTCCACCGGGGAGCTGTTTTTT
>TRBD2|TRBJ2-5|TRBV12-3/TRBV12-4|few
CASSLALAGSLETQYF
TGTGCCAGCAGTTTGGCCCTAGCGGGAAGTTTGGAGACCCAGTACTTC
>TRBD2|TRBJ2-3|TRBV30|NA
CAWSLAGPTDTQYF
TGTGCCTGGAGTCTAGCGGGACCCACAGATACGCAGTATTTT
>NA|TRBJ2-3|TRBV4-1|few
CASKGLADTQYF
TGCGCCAGTAAGGGGCTAGCAGATACGCAGTATTTT
>NA|TRBJ2-2|TRBV12-3/TRBV12-4|few
CASSWRDSRIPNTGELFF
TGTGCCAGCAGTTGGAGGGACAGTAGAATTCCGAACACCGGGGAGCTGTTTTTT